This T cell receptor (beta chain) comes out of a study of Ad26.COV2.S vaccination and SARS-CoV-2 variants. Overall study context: Of the COV1001 trial arms, the Ad26.COV2.S arm included the donor. Ad26.COV2.S shots went into the muscle once or twice, 56 days apart.

Of note for this clone: As yet, its antigen is unknown.

V shed 2 bases and J shed 4 bases, with 6 bases lying between them. The CDR3 is 12 amino acids. Germline V lookup: CDR1 MNHNS, CDR2 SASEGT. Sample treatment: around 19 received Ad26.COV2.S at low or high dose, single or two shots; several received placebo; per-sample allocation not given. Day 63 following the first vaccine or placebo injection was when the samples were taken. General study findings and limits: After vaccination, reports described spike-specific CD8+ and CD4+ T cell responses as showing substantial breadth. Vaccine recipients surpassed placebo recipients in spike-specific TCR breadth.

Some clones are missing from TCRdb's copy, which holds only in-frame ones; the method was immunoSEQ multiplex PCR. Here the sample spans about 420,000 clones, 88% being singletons. This clonotype was sampled from a person between 18 and 60 years old who received the Ad26.COV2.S COVID-19 vaccine or a placebo. The source was peripheral blood, collected in a trial of Ad26.COV2.S vaccine versus placebo. The gene calls are TRBV6-1 and TRBJ2-7; tentative D call: TRBD1 (5 bases). CDR3 coding DNA: TGTGCCAGCAGTGAACAGGGTTACGAGCAGTACTTC. Its translation: CASSEQGYEQYF.